Following are 32 T cell receptor beta chains from one sample sequenced in a study of neoadjuvant anti-PD-1 for oral cavity cancer. Here immunoSEQ multiplex PCR was the method, and the copy in TCRdb shows in-frame clones only, minus some. The sample has about 15,000 clones, around 70% seen once; the top ten hold 2% to 2.5%. The specimen comprised PBMCs, sampled before nivolumab (anti-PD-1) treatment. These receptors were collected from a person aged 35 to 85 with oral cavity squamous cell carcinoma.

J is TRBJ1-5 and V is TRBV5-6; D is undetermined. The CDR3 has 13 residues. Germline-derived CDR1 and CDR2 are SGHDT and YYEEEE. V lost 1 base and J 5 bases, leaving 7 bases between the germline ends. CDR3 loop: CASSLYGDQPQHF. The CDR3 nucleotides read TGTGCCAGCAGCTTGTACGGGGATCAGCCCCAGCATTTT. The variable domain in full, completed from reference TRBV5-6 and TRBJ1-5, reads DAGVTQSPTHLIKTRGQQVTLRCSPKSGHDTVSWYQQALGQGPQFIFQYYEEEERQRGNFPDRFSGHQFPNYSSELNVNALLLGDSALYLCASSLYGDQPQHFGDGTRLSIL.

This sequence joins TRBV6-6 and TRBJ1-1, with 7 bases lining up with TRBD1. Germline values: CDR1 MNHNY, CDR2 SVGAGI (reference sequence). The CDR3 is made up of 11 amino acids. Trimming cost V 6 bases and J 10 bases; bases outside gene matches: 5. The CDR3 DNA reads as TGTGCCAGCAGCCGAGACAGGGCAGCTTTCTTT. Translated: CASSRDRAAFF.

CDR3 region: CASSEEQGSGYTF. The CDR3 DNA follows: TGTGCCAGCAGTGAAGAACAGGGGTCTGGCTACACCTTC. This chain links TRBV6-1 with TRBJ1-2; 7 nucleotides align to TRBD1. J gave up 7 bases and V 1 base, and 3 bases lay outside the gene matches. CDR3 size: 13 residues. The germline V gene has CDR1 MNHNS and CDR2 SASEGT.

This clone was picked up a small number of times. The V call is TRBV5-1, the J call TRBJ2-1; TRBD1 or TRBD2 may be the D gene (6 bases each). CDR1 SGHRS and CDR2 YFSETQ come from the germline V gene. V shed 4 bases and J shed 6 bases, with 11 bases lying between them. The CDR3 is made up of 13 amino acids. The CDR3 reads CASSVGGINEQFF. DNA of the CDR3: TGCGCCAGCAGCGTCGGGGGCATCAATGAGCAGTTCTTC.

The genes are TRBV29-1 and TRBJ1-5, with TRBD1 matching 7 bases. This CDR3 contains 15 residues. Germline V lookup: CDR1 SQVTM, CDR2 ANQGSEA. J lost 3 bases, V lost 4 bases, and 9 bases had no gene match. The CDR3 loop is CSVALTGTVNQPQHF. CDR3 sequence (DNA): TGCAGCGTTGCCCTCACCGGGACAGTCAATCAGCCCCAGCATTTT.

This clone was observed a few times. The gene calls are TRBV18 and TRBJ2-5, with a tentative D call TRBD1 (6 bases). The CDR3 covers 17 residues. Per the germline V gene, CDR1 is KGHSH and CDR2 is LQKENI. V lost 1 base to trimming and J lost 2 bases, with 17 bases between them. This CDR3 is CASSPLPQGRVQETQYF. CDR3 in DNA: TGTGCCAGCTCACCACTCCCTCAGGGGCGCGTACAAGAGACCCAGTACTTC.

This clone was counted a few times. Written as DNA, the CDR3 is TGTGCCTGGAGTCGACAGGGAGGGGAAAAACTGTTTTTT. Its translation: CAWSRQGGEKLFF. The chain joins TRBV30 to TRBJ1-4; 7 bases fit TRBD1. The CDR3 runs 13 residues. Germline-derived CDR1 and CDR2 are GTSNPN and SVGIG (reference sequence). Losses at the gene ends were 2 bases for V and 8 bases for J; bases not matched to a gene: 5.

V and J are TRBV11-2 and TRBJ1-3; D ambiguous. Trimming left V 0 bases short and J 0 bases short, with 9 bases between. The CDR3 has 16 residues. The germline CDR1 and CDR2 sequences are SGHAT and FQNNGV. As DNA, the CDR3 is TGTGCCAGCAGCTTAGAGGGAGTTACCTCTGGAAACACCATATATTTT. Its translation is CASSLEGVTSGNTIYF.

The chain combines TRBV9 with TRBJ2-1; TRBD2 aligns across 13 bases. The germline V gene encodes CDR1 SGDLS and CDR2 YYNGEE. The CDR3 loop spans 16 amino acids. V shed 0 bases, J shed 7 bases, and the junction held 4 bases outside the gene matches. The CDR3 DNA reads TGTGCCAGCAGCGTAGGAACTAGCGGGGGGGTAAATGAGCAGTTCTTC. It translates to CASSVGTSGGVNEQFF.

V and J are TRBV7-9 and TRBJ1-6; D remains unclear. The CDR3 is 13 residues long. V lost 1 base and J 8 bases, leaving 6 bases between the germline ends. Germline loops: CDR1 SEHNR, CDR2 FQNEAQ (reference sequence). CDR3 region: CASSLEEDSPLHF. The DNA of the CDR3 is TGTGCCAGCAGCTTAGAGGAGGATTCACCCCTCCACTTT.

The chain links TRBV2 to TRBJ1-5; 7 bases line up with TRBD1. CDR1 SNHLY and CDR2 FYNNEI come from the germline V gene. The CDR3 covers 15 residues. Trimming cost V 5 bases and J 7 bases; bases outside gene matches: 11. The CDR3 coding sequence is TGTGCCAGCAGTCCAAGGGGGCCAGGGGGGCAGCCCCAGCATTTT. Residues: CASSPRGPGGQPQHF.

This chain links TRBV15 with TRBJ2-7, with 7 nucleotides matching TRBD1. Germline-derived CDR1 and CDR2 are LNHNV and YYDKDF (reference sequence). The J segment lost 0 bases and the V segment lost 8 bases, leaving 7 bases of the junction unmatched. The CDR3 loop spans 14 amino acids. The CDR3 is CATSSGGNSYEQYF. DNA for the CDR3: TGTGCCACCTCCTCAGGGGGAAACTCCTACGAGCAGTACTTC.

This chain uses TRBV15 with TRBJ1-2, with D hard to call. This CDR3 contains 16 residues. The V and J ends lost 2 bases and 0 bases respectively, with 13 bases between them. Germline CDR1 LNHNV, CDR2 YYDKDF (reference sequence). CDR3 amino acids: CATSRSLDRANYGYTF. The CDR3 bases are TGTGCCACCAGCAGATCCCTGGACCGTGCTAACTATGGCTACACCTTC. The variable domain in full, completed from reference TRBV15 and TRBJ1-2, reads DAMVIQNPRYQVTQFGKPVTLSCSQTLNHNVMYWYQQKSSQAPKLLFHYYDKDFNNEADTPDNFQSRRPNTSFCFLDIRSPGLGDTAMYLCATSRSLDRANYGYTFGSGTRLTVV.

The CDR3 reads CASSRGAGLSEKLFF. CDR3 bases: TGTGCCAGCAGTCGAGGCGCAGGGCTAAGTGAAAAACTGTTTTTT. The chain links TRBV14 to TRBJ1-4; D may be TRBD1 (5 bases). The CDR3 contains 15 residues. Germline CDR1 reads SGHDN; CDR2 reads FVKESK. V was trimmed by 6 bases and J by 7 bases, leaving 18 bases between them.

The chain employs TRBV6-5 and TRBJ2-7; a possible D gene is TRBD1 (7 bases). This CDR3 has 15 amino acids. Trimming shortened V by 0 bases and J by 3 bases, and 12 bases separated the two germline ends. In germline, CDR1 is MNHEY, CDR2 SVGAGI. The CDR3 bases are TGTGCCAGCAGTTACTCGTTTCAGGGGGGCTACGAGCAGTACTTC. As protein: CASSYSFQGGYEQYF.

This clone came up a few times. This sequence joins TRBV6-5 and TRBJ1-2, with 11 bases lining up with TRBD1. Germline V gene sequence: CDR1 MNHEY, CDR2 SVGAGI. CDR3 size: 13 residues. V dropped 8 bases and J dropped 6; count of bases not matched to a gene: 5. CDR3 loop: CASWTGGLNGYTF. The CDR3 DNA reads TGTGCCAGCTGGACAGGGGGCTTAAATGGCTACACCTTC.

The chain employs TRBV5-5 and TRBJ1-1; 8 nucleotides line up with TRBD1. The germline gives CDR1 SGHKS, CDR2 YYEKEE (reference sequence). This CDR3 contains 15 residues. Trimming took 3 bases from V and 1 from J; bases not matched to a gene: 5. The CDR3 spells CASSSMTGENTEAFF. DNA of the CDR3: TGTGCCAGCAGCTCAATGACAGGGGAGAACACTGAAGCTTTCTTT.

The chain has TRBV5-1 and TRBJ2-2, with D perhaps matching TRBD2 (5 bases). In germline, CDR1 is SGHRS, CDR2 YFSETQ. The CDR3 is 16 amino acids. Trimming took off 4 bases at V and 5 bases at J, with 18 bases between the two ends. The CDR3 DNA reads TGCGCCAGCAGCGTGGGGTTGATCTCGGGAACCGGGGAGCTGTTTTTT. Its translation: CASSVGLISGTGELFF. The whole variable domain, remainder taken from reference TRBV5-1 and TRBJ2-2, is KAGVTQTPRYLIKTRGQQVTLSCSPISGHRSVSWYQQTPGQGLQFLFEYFSETQRNKGNFPGRFSGRQFSNSRSEMNVSTLELGDSALYLCASSVGLISGTGELFFGEGSRLTVL.

The CDR3 sequence is CASSVGAGVEETQYF. The CDR3 DNA is TGTGCCAGCAGCGTAGGAGCGGGAGTAGAAGAGACCCAGTACTTC. The V and J genes are TRBV9 and TRBJ2-5; 8 bases fit TRBD2. Losses at the gene ends were 0 bases for V and 3 bases for J; bases not matched to a gene: 4. The length of the CDR3 is 15 residues. Germline values: CDR1 SGDLS, CDR2 YYNGEE.

This clone appeared a single time. The rearrangement uses TRBV2 and TRBJ2-5; D perhaps matches TRBD1 (6 bases). CDR1 is SNHLY, CDR2 FYNNEI, per germline. V shed 11 bases and J shed 2 bases, with 21 bases lying between them. The CDR3 contains 15 residues. The chain's CDR3 is CALRGKQGAQETQYF. CDR3 sequence (DNA): TGTGCCCTTAGGGGCAAACAGGGTGCACAAGAGACCCAGTACTTC.

The chain employs TRBV6-1 and TRBJ2-1; maybe TRBD1 (5 bases). Germline V gene data show CDR1 as MNHNS and CDR2 as SASEGT. V lost 6 bases, J lost 0 bases, and 12 bases lay in between. The CDR3 consists of 15 residues. CDR3: CASRATVFSYNEQFF. CDR3 sequence (DNA): TGTGCCAGCAGGGCGACAGTTTTCTCCTACAATGAGCAGTTCTTC.

The chain is built from TRBV4-2 and TRBJ2-1; 14 bases align to TRBD2. The germline gives CDR1 LGHNA, CDR2 YNFKEQ. This CDR3 region has 19 residues. With 1 base clipped from V and 10 bases from J, the junction kept 15 bases outside the gene matches. The CDR3 reads CASSQAGTSGGARGREQFF. CDR3 nucleotides: TGTGCCAGCAGCCAAGCTGGGACTAGCGGGGGTGCCCGAGGAAGGGAGCAGTTCTTC.

The chain couples TRBV13 to TRBJ2-3, with 16 bases lining up with TRBD2. Germline assignment: CDR1 PRHDT and CDR2 FYEKMQ (reference sequence). V was clipped by 6 bases and J by 4 bases; unmatched bases: 1. The CDR3 has 15 residues. CDR3 loop: CASRGLAGGSDTQYF. The CDR3 nucleotides read TGTGCCAGCAGGGGACTAGCGGGGGGGTCAGATACGCAGTATTTT.

The CDR3 is CSVVGVETQYF. The CDR3 coding sequence is TGCAGCGTTGTGGGGGTTGAGACCCAGTACTTC. The chain has TRBV29-1 and TRBJ2-5; D is possibly TRBD1 or TRBD2 (5 bases each). Germline V gene sequence: CDR1 SQVTM, CDR2 ANQGSEA. Trimming removed 4 bases from V and 5 bases from J, with 8 bases in between. There are 11 residues in the CDR3.

As DNA, the CDR3 is TGTGCCAGCGGTCCAAGACAGGGGATCACCGGGGAGCTGTTTTTT. As protein: CASGPRQGITGELFF. The V gene is TRBV2, the J gene TRBJ2-2; 8 bases fit TRBD1. Germline trimming cut 8 bases from V and 4 bases from J; bases unmatched to any gene: 9. This CDR3 comprises 15 residues. Germline CDR1 is SNHLY and CDR2 is FYNNEI. The full variable domain, with the rest looked up from reference TRBV2 and TRBJ2-2, is EPEVTQTPSHQVTQMGQEVILRCVPISNHLYFYWYRQILGQKVEFLVSFYNNEISEKSEIFDDQFSVERPDGSNFTLKIRSTKLEDSAMYFCASGPRQGITGELFFGEGSRLTVL.

The chain combines TRBV28 with TRBJ1-2; TRBD1 is a possible D gene (5 bases). CDR3 length equals 12 residues. In germline, CDR1 is MDHEN, CDR2 SYDVKM. The germline V and J ends were trimmed by 3 bases and 8 bases, with 10 bases remaining between them. The CDR3, as DNA: TGTGCCAGCAGTTTTCGGGGGACCGGCTACACCTTC. Translating it yields CASSFRGTGYTF.

V usage is TRBV7-9 and J usage is TRBJ1-6, with D unclear. The CDR3 runs 14 residues. Germline V gene lookup returns CDR1 SEHNR and CDR2 FQNEAQ (reference sequence). Deletions cut 10 bases from V and 4 bases from J, with 14 bases between. The CDR3 bases are TGTGCCACCGGACCGCCTACATATAATTCACCCCTCCACTTT. It translates to CATGPPTYNSPLHF.

This chain links TRBV18 with TRBJ2-1, with unresolved D. Germline assignment: CDR1 KGHSH and CDR2 LQKENI. This CDR3 region has 16 residues. V shed 3 bases and J shed 0 bases, with 12 bases lying between them. The CDR3 DNA reads TGTGCCAGCTCACCGACGGTTTCCATCTCCTACAATGAGCAGTTCTTC. Encoded protein: CASSPTVSISYNEQFF. Together with reference TRBV18 and TRBJ2-1, the CDR3 gives the full variable domain: NAGVMQNPRHLVRRRGQEARLRCSPMKGHSHVYWYRQLPEEGLKFMVYLQKENIIDESGMPKERFSAEFPKEGPSILRIQQVVRGDSAAYFCASSPTVSISYNEQFFGPGTRLTVL.

The V gene is TRBV27, the J gene TRBJ2-7; 8 nucleotides line up with TRBD1. Per germline, CDR1 MNHEY and CDR2 SMNVEV (reference sequence). J gave up 3 bases and V 5 bases, and 6 bases lay outside the gene matches. The CDR3 has 14 residues. The CDR3 DNA sequence: TGTGCCAGCAGTCTCGGACAGGGAAGCTACGAGCAGTACTTC. Translation: CASSLGQGSYEQYF.

The chain combines TRBV11-2 with TRBJ2-2, with 8 bases lining up with TRBD2. The CDR3 consists of 17 residues. CDR1 and CDR2 (germline): SGHAT, FQNNGV. The junction had 8 bases not matched to a gene; V was cut back by 5 bases and J by 0 bases. The CDR3 region is CASSLGRGGANTGELFF. For the CDR3, the DNA is TGTGCCAGCAGCCTCGGGAGGGGCGGGGCGAACACCGGGGAGCTGTTTTTT.

This chain joins TRBV6-1 and TRBJ1-1; 7 bases line up with TRBD1. The V gene end was trimmed by 6 bases and the J gene end by 4 bases; junction bases not matched to a gene: 11. The germline gives CDR1 MNHNS, CDR2 SASEGT. The CDR3 loop spans 15 amino acids. CDR3 loop: CASRDTRGLGTEAFF. The CDR3 coding sequence is TGTGCCAGCAGGGATACTAGGGGGCTCGGCACTGAAGCTTTCTTT.

The rearrangement joins TRBV5-1 to TRBJ2-1; the match to TRBD2 covers 7 bases. Germline lookup yields CDR1 SGHRS and CDR2 YFSETQ. With 4 bases clipped from V and 0 bases from J, the junction kept 7 bases outside the gene matches. The CDR3 runs 16 residues. CDR3 coding DNA: TGCGCCAGCAGCCCAACGCCGGGAGGCTCCTACAATGAGCAGTTCTTC. Translated: CASSPTPGGSYNEQFF.